This is a list of T cell receptor beta chains from one sample in a study of blood T cell repertoires in COVID-19. Produced via immunoSEQ multiplex PCR; TCRdb's table is partial and in-frame only. The sample lists 300,000 to 400,000 clones; just over 85% were seen once. Material: PBMCs or T cells enriched from blood (not recorded which). These receptors all stem from a woman aged 40 to 49 with acute COVID-19. Both conserved end residues are part of each CDR3. Each record gives: V gene, CDR3 protein.

TRBV6-2/TRBV6-3 CASSYSQAPEAFF
TRBV6-9 CASSLGDNSPLHF
TRBV9 CASSVNGRETQYF
TRBV7-3 CASSLSPGNTEAFF
TRBV18 CASSPQVTSGNTEAFF
TRBV5-6 CASSSGTREWGGTGELFF
TRBV7-8 CASSFTSGRSYNEQFF
TRBV28 CASTSGQGLGNSPLHF
TRBV4-3 CASSQDTGTEAFF
TRBV5-5 CASSWRTGAPGEKLFF
TRBV7-6 CASSLAVGLINTGELFF
TRBV6-4 CASSEGSNNEQFF
TRBV9 CASSVDPGGSQPQHF
TRBV29-1 CSANSGANVLTF
TRBV12-3/TRBV12-4 CASSGGAGDTQYF
TRBV5-4 CASSFGGQIQTGNTIYF
TRBV10-3 CAISGTGDQPQHF
TRBV3-1/TRBV3-2 CASSQERGNQPQHF
TRBV4-3 CASTSRVGQPQHF
TRBV18 CASSSTGSNSPLHF
TRBV7-8 CASRLEQVSYEQYF
TRBV9 CASSPRFGGPSSRGHEQYF
TRBV6-5 CASSHRDNQPQHF
TRBV6-5 CASSYSSNSGANVLTF
TRBV10-3 CAISESGGDQPQHF
TRBV3-1/TRBV3-2 CASSQRGEKLFF
TRBV25-1 CASEPGLAVTHSYNEQFF
TRBV9 CASSGTGDEKLFF
TRBV20-1 CSARFRNEQFF
TRBV18 CASSQGAVETQYF
TRBV28 CASSPLDRVEQYF
TRBV9 CASSVDVGVSGAQYF
TRBV19 CASGFWDYGYTF
TRBV6-5 CASSLVGGLYNEQFF
TRBV3-1/TRBV3-2 CASSHRDRGLGEQFF
TRBV11-2 CASSRGTGRSDTQYF
TRBV18 CASSPRAGEAFF
TRBV7-9 CASSNIEGPADNQPQHF
TRBV15 CATSTVGEGANSNQPQHF
TRBV6-1 CASSEGDNSYEQYF
TRBV7-2 CASSPLQGSLNEQFF
TRBV6-5 CASTNRYTQYF
TRBV18 CASSPTGGGYTF
TRBV19 CASSLRTGGTEAFF
TRBV5-5 CASTSSAGQGRDYTF
TRBV19 CATQQGGNSPLHF
TRBV5-1 CASSLVTGFTEAFF
TRBV11-2 CASSSDRVRGYTF
TRBV3-1/TRBV3-2 CASSQVMSLQPQHF
TRBV4-3 CASSQITGTSNEQFF
TRBV7-2 CASSLGNQGAYEQYF